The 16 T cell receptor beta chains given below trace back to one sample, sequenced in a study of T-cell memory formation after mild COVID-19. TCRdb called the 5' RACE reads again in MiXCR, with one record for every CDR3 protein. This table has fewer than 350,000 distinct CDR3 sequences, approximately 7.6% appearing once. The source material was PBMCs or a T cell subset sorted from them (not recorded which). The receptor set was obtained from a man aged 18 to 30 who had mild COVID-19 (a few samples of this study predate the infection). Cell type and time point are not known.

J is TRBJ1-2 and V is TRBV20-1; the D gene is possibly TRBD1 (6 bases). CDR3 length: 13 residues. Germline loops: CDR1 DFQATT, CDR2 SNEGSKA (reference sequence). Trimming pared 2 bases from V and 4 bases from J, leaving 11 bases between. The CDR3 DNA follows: TGCAGTGCTAGACCAATGGACAGCTATGGCTACACCTTC. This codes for CSARPMDSYGYTF.

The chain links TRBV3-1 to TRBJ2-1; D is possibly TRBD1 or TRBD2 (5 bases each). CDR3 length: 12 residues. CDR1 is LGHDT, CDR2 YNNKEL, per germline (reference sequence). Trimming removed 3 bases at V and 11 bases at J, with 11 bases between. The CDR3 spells CASSQFGTQQFF. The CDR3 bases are TGTGCCAGCAGCCAGTTCGGGACGCAGCAGTTCTTC.

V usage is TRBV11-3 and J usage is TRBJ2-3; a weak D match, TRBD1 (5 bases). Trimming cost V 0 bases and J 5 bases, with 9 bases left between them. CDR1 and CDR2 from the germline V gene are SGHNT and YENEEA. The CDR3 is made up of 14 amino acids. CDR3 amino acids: CASSLEGLGDTQYF. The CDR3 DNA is TGTGCCAGCAGCTTAGAGGGGCTGGGAGATACGCAGTATTTT.

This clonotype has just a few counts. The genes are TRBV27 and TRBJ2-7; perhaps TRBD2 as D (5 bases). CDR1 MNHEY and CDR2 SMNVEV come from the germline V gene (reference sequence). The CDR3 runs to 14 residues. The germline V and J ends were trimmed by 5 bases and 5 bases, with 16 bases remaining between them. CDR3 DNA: TGTGCCAGCAGTCCCTCCCGGAGGTCGGACGAGCAGTACTTC. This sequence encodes CASSPSRRSDEQYF.

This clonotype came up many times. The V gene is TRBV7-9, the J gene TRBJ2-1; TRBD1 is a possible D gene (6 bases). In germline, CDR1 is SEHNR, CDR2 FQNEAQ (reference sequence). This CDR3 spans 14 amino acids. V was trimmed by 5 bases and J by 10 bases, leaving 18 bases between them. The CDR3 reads CASSPSKGVGEQFF. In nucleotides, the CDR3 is TGTGCCAGCAGCCCAAGCAAGGGGGTTGGCGAGCAGTTCTTC.

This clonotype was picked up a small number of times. DNA of the CDR3: TGTGCCAGCAGTTTACACGGAGGTAGCGAGCAGTACTTC. It codes for CASSLHGGSEQYF. The rearrangement links TRBV27 to TRBJ2-7, with D perhaps matching TRBD2 (5 bases). Trimming took 2 bases from V and 6 from J, leaving 11 bases between them. CDR1 is MNHEY, CDR2 SMNVEV, per germline (reference sequence). There are 13 residues in the CDR3.

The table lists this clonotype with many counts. The CDR3 region has the DNA TGTGCCATCCAGGGGGGTATGGCCGAAGACACAGATACGCAGTATTTT. Translated: CAIQGGMAEDTDTQYF. V usage is TRBV24-1 and J usage is TRBJ2-3, with D maybe TRBD1 (7 bases). Trimming shortened V by 11 bases and J by 2 bases, and 22 bases separated the two germline ends. Looked up from germline, CDR1 is KGHDR and CDR2 is SFDVKD. The CDR3 is made up of 16 amino acids.

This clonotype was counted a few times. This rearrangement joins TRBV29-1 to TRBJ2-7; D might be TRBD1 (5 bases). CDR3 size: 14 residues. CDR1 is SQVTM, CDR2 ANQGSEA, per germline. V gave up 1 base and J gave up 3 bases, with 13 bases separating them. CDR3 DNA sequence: TGCAGCGTTGAAGGTGGGCAGGGCCGCTACGAGCAGTACTTC. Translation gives CSVEGGQGRYEQYF.

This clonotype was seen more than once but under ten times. CDR3 nucleotide sequence: TGTGCCAGCAGCCCAGGGACTAGCCGGGAGCAGTACTTC. It is translated as CASSPGTSREQYF. The chain has TRBV7-2 and TRBJ2-7; 9 bases agree with TRBD2. The trim removed 5 bases at V and 7 bases at J, leaving 6 bases unmatched. The CDR3 runs to 13 residues. Germline CDR1 and CDR2: SGHTA and FQGNSA. The whole variable domain, filled in from reference TRBV7-2 and TRBJ2-7, reads GAGVSQSPSNKVTEKGKDVELRCDPISGHTALYWYRQSLGQGLEFLIYFQGNSAPDKSGLPSDRFSAERTGGSVSTLTIQRTQQEDSAVYLCASSPGTSREQYFGPGTRLTVT.

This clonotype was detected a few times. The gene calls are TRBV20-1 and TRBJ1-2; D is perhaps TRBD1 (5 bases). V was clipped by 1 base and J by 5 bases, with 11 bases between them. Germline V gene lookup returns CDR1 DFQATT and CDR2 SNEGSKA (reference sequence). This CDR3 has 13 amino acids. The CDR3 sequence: CSARAGTGYGYTF. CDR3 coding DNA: TGCAGTGCTAGAGCAGGGACCGGGTATGGCTACACCTTC.

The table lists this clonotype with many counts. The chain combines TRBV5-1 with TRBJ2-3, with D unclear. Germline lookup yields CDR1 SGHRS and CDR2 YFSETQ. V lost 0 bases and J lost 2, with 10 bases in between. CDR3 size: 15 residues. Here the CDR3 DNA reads TGCGCCAGCAGCTTGGCGGCAGGACCCACAGATACGCAGTATTTT. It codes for CASSLAAGPTDTQYF.

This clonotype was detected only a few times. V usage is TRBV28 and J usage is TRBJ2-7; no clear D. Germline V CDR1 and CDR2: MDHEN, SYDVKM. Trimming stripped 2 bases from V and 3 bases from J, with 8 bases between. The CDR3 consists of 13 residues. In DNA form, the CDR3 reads TGTGCCAGCAGTTTAGACGGAAACTACGAGCAGTACGTC. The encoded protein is CASSLDGNYEQYV.

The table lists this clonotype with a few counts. The CDR3 sequence is CASSHPPGETQYF. The CDR3 DNA reads as TGCGCCAGCAGCCACCCCCCGGGGGAGACCCAGTACTTC. The rearrangement uses TRBV4-1 and TRBJ2-5; tentative D call: TRBD2 (5 bases). CDR3 length equals 13 residues. Per the germline V gene, CDR1 is MGHRA and CDR2 is YSYEKL. Trimming shortened V by 3 bases and J by 5 bases, and 10 bases separated the two germline ends.

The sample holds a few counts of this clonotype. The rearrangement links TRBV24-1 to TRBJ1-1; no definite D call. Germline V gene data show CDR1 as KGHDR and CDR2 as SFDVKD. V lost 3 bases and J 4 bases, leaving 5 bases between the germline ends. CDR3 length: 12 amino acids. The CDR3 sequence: CATSDVGTEAFF. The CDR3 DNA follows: TGTGCCACCAGTGATGTGGGCACTGAAGCTTTCTTT.

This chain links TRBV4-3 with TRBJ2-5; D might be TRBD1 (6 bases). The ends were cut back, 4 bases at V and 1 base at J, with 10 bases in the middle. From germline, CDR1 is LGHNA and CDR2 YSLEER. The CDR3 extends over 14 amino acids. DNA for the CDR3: TGCGCCAGCAGCCCGCCACAGGGCCAAGAGACCCAGTACTTC. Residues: CASSPPQGQETQYF.

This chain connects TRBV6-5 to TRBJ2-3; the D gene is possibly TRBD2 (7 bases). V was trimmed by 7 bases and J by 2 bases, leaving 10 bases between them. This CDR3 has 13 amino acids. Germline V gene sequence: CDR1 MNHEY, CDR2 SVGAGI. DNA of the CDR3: TGTGCCAGCAAGCGGGGACACACAGATACGCAGTATTTT. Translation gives CASKRGHTDTQYF.